Below are 13 T cell receptor beta chains sequenced from a single sample in a study of T cells in Graves' hyperthyroidism and ophthalmopathy. TCR beta CDR3 sequences were amplified from RNA transcripts. In the first-round RT-PCR of the TCR CDR3, the HTBI primer set was used. TCRdb re-derived calls from the multiplex PCR reads in MiXCR, one entry per CDR3 protein. Here the sample spans over 500,000 distinct CDR3 sequences, 17% being singletons. The sequencing input was blood. These receptors were taken from a woman under 30 with Graves' ophthalmopathy.

The chain recombines TRBV7-2 with TRBJ1-1; D gene unclear. CDR3 size: 13 residues. Germline assignment: CDR1 SGHTA and CDR2 FQGNSA. V gave up 4 bases and J gave up 8 bases, with 14 bases separating them. The CDR3 reads CASSYLSTLEAFF. CDR3 coding DNA: TGTGCCAGCAGCTATTTGTCGACCTTGGAAGCTTTCTTT. Full variable domain (outside the CDR3, taken from reference TRBV7-2 and TRBJ1-1): GAGVSQSPSNKVTEKGKDVELRCDPISGHTALYWYRQSLGQGLEFLIYFQGNSAPDKSGLPSDRFSAERTGGSVSTLTIQRTQQEDSAVYLCASSYLSTLEAFFGQGTRLTVV.

This clonotype has more than one count but fewer than ten. The rearrangement links TRBV5-4 to TRBJ1-1, with a weak D call TRBD1 (5 bases). CDR3 size: 14 residues. The ends were cut back, 0 bases at V and 4 bases at J, with 10 bases in the middle. Germline-derived CDR1 and CDR2 are SGHNT and YYREEE (reference sequence). The CDR3 DNA reads as TGTGCCAGCAGCTTGGAGACAGAGACCACTGAAGCTTTCTTT. Protein: CASSLETETTEAFF.

Only one count was recorded for this clonotype. The gene calls are TRBV11-2 and TRBJ2-3; tentatively, D is TRBD2 (7 bases). The germline V gene encodes CDR1 SGHAT and CDR2 FQNNGV. The CDR3 consists of 16 residues. The germline V and J ends were trimmed by 5 bases and 3 bases, with 18 bases remaining between them. The CDR3 sequence: CASSHLKGGMTDTQYF. The CDR3 bases are TGTGCCAGCAGCCATCTCAAGGGGGGGATGACAGATACGCAGTATTTT.

With respect to this clonotype: Its ends do not fully match the called genes, so a read error is possible. The V gene is TRBV13, the J gene TRBJ2-2, with D unresolved. Germline loops: CDR1 PRHDT, CDR2 FYEKMQ (reference sequence). The CDR3 has 13 residues. CDR3 sequence reads: CASSQDLSGELFF. CDR3 sequence (DNA): TGCGCCAGCAGCCAAGATCTTTCCGGGGAGCTGTTTTTT.

This sequence joins TRBV5-4 and TRBJ2-3; no reliable D call. The V gene's germline CDR1 is SGHNT and CDR2 YYREEE (reference sequence). V was clipped by 0 bases and J by 0 bases, with 8 bases between them. The length of the CDR3 is 15 residues. CDR3 DNA sequence: TGTGCCAGCAGCTTGGTGTTTGGAAGCACAGATACGCAGTATTTT. It encodes CASSLVFGSTDTQYF.

This clonotype has ten or more counts. The V gene is TRBV12-3 or TRBV12-4, the J gene TRBJ2-1; D is unclear. Trimming cost V 6 bases and J 9 bases, with 21 bases left between them. The CDR3 runs to 15 residues. The CDR3 sequence: CASRSTRGLLSEQFF. The DNA of the CDR3 is TGTGCCAGCAGGTCGACACGTGGGCTTTTGAGTGAGCAGTTCTTC.

Many counts were recorded for this clonotype. This rearrangement joins TRBV2 to TRBJ1-5; D is uncertain. The CDR3 loop spans 14 amino acids. CDR1 is SNHLY, CDR2 FYNNEI, per germline. Trimming shortened V by 1 base and J by 6 bases, and 10 bases separated the two germline ends. The CDR3 loop is CASSEVVAAQPQHF. In DNA, the CDR3 is TGTGCCAGCAGTGAAGTGGTGGCGGCTCAGCCCCAGCATTTT. Drawing the rest from reference TRBV2 and TRBJ1-5, the complete variable domain is EPEVTQTPSHQVTQMGQEVILRCVPISNHLYFYWYRQILGQKVEFLVSFYNNEISEKSEIFDDQFSVERPDGSNFTLKIRSTKLEDSAMYFCASSEVVAAQPQHFGDGTRLSIL.

There are many counts of this clonotype. V and J are TRBV5-1 and TRBJ1-1, with D tentatively TRBD1 (5 bases). Trimming cost V 4 bases and J 3 bases, with 16 bases left between them. Germline CDR1 and CDR2: SGHRS and YFSETQ. CDR3 size: 15 residues. The CDR3 DNA follows: TGCGCCAGCAGCGGAGCAGGGACGGCGGACACTGAAGCTTTCTTT. It is translated as CASSGAGTADTEAFF.

The chain employs TRBV9 and TRBJ2-1; 11 bases align to TRBD2. Germline V gives CDR1 SGDLS, CDR2 YYNGEE. V was clipped by 1 base and J by 5 bases; unmatched bases: 8. This CDR3 region has 17 residues. Here the CDR3 reads CASSVRGLAETHNEQFF. The CDR3 nucleotides read TGTGCCAGCAGCGTAAGGGGACTAGCGGAGACCCACAATGAGCAGTTCTTC.

This clonotype was detected a few times. V and J are TRBV19 and TRBJ2-6; D ambiguous. The CDR3 is made up of 15 amino acids. Germline lookup yields CDR1 LNHDA and CDR2 SQIVND (reference sequence). V shed 9 bases and J shed 0 bases, with 12 bases lying between them. The CDR3 nucleotides read TGTGCCAGCGTATCGTTCTACTCTGGGGCCAACGTCCTGACTTTC. Translated, it gives CASVSFYSGANVLTF.

There are many counts of this clonotype. V usage is TRBV11-3 and J usage is TRBJ2-1, with 11 bases matching TRBD1. J was trimmed by 5 bases and V by 6 bases; bases with no gene match: 6. Germline lookup yields CDR1 SGHNT and CDR2 YENEEA. The CDR3 contains 15 residues. The CDR3 DNA is TGTGCCAGCAGTCCCGGACAGGGGGCTGACAATGAGCAGTTCTTC. It translates to CASSPGQGADNEQFF.

The chain links TRBV20-1 to TRBJ1-5; tentatively, D is TRBD1 (5 bases). From germline, CDR1 is DFQATT and CDR2 SNEGSKA (reference sequence). Trimming took off 3 bases at V and 5 bases at J, with 11 bases between the two ends. The CDR3 is 13 amino acids. In DNA, the CDR3 is TGCAGTGCTAGTGGGGGGAATTATCAGCCCCAGCATTTT. Encoded protein: CSASGGNYQPQHF.

Ten or more counts support this clonotype. The chain has TRBV7-2 and TRBJ2-3; 13 bases are shared with TRBD2. The CDR3 contains 17 residues. Germline V lookup: CDR1 SGHTA, CDR2 FQGNSA. V was clipped by 3 bases and J by 4 bases; unmatched bases: 7. The CDR3 DNA sequence: TGTGCCAGCAGCTTTGCACTAGCGGGAGGGCCCGCAGATACGCAGTATTTT. This translates into CASSFALAGGPADTQYF.